The present TCR beta chain was sequenced within a study of OX40 agonist ivuxolimab in advanced cancers. At the level of the study: Intravenous ivuxolimab was administered to patients every 2 weeks at 0.01 to 10 mg/kg.

Study-wide points: At 0.1 to 3.0 mg/kg and by week 6, clonal expansion occurred in CD4+ and CD8+ blood T cells.

Per the germline V gene, CDR1 is LNHNV and CDR2 is YYDKDF (reference sequence). The CDR3 is made up of 12 amino acids. The V and J ends lost 8 bases and 3 bases, in that order; junction bases with no gene match: 3. This clone appeared once. Its cognate antigen is unknown. Profiling relied on immunoSEQ multiplex PCR, and the TCRdb table lists in-frame clones only, not all of them. This table holds about 70,000 clones, around 90% found once. The investigators sampled blood at baseline, at cycle 4 day 1, and at cycle 7 day 1. The starting material was CD4+ or CD8+ T cells sorted from blood, obtained in a trial of the OX40 agonist ivuxolimab. This chain uses TRBV15 with TRBJ1-2; 7 positions agree with TRBD1. The sequence was collected from an adult with an advanced solid tumor such as melanoma, head and neck, liver or kidney cancer. Here the CDR3 DNA reads TGTGCCACCCAGGGGGAAGACTATGGCTACACCTTC. Translated: CATQGEDYGYTF.